Listed below are T cell receptor beta chains from one sample, sequenced in a study of blood T cell repertoires in COVID-19. TCRdb's table, derived via immunoSEQ multiplex PCR, lists solely in-frame clones and lacks some. The table shows 60,000 to 90,000 clones, with less than 85% occurring only once. What was sequenced was peripheral blood. The receptors were sampled from a man between 60 and 75 years old with acute or convalescent COVID-19. The CDR3 runs from the conserved cysteine through the conserved F or W. The order of the fields is J gene, clone size, D gene, V gene, CDR3 protein. A D gene is named only where the DNA matches it firmly. Clone size appears in some rows only: once, few, many, or a class for an expanded clone.

TRBJ1-4,-,-,TRBV19,CASSRQEKLFF
TRBJ2-4,-,TRBD1,TRBV4-1,CASSQGWGQGKNIQYF
TRBJ2-7,-,-,TRBV5-1,CASSDGGAYEQYF
TRBJ2-5,-,-,TRBV7-8,CASSLTRTVLQETQYF
TRBJ2-3,once,TRBD1,TRBV19,CASTRTGSRDTQYF
TRBJ1-4,-,-,TRBV2,CASSKSRGTNEKLFF
TRBJ2-1,-,-,TRBV7-2,CASSLLPGSRDEQFF
TRBJ1-1,-,-,TRBV19,CASSMDGQNTEAFF
TRBJ1-1,-,TRBD1,TRBV2,CASSRDRWDTEAFF
TRBJ1-1,few,-,TRBV2,CASSIEDTEAFF
TRBJ2-4,-,-,TRBV27,CASSWGDLAKNIQYF
TRBJ2-5,few,-,TRBV20-1,CSAWSKETQYF
TRBJ2-7,-,-,TRBV6-6,CASSQGQYSSYEQYF
TRBJ2-4,-,-,TRBV28,CASRVGGIAKNIQYF
TRBJ2-1,-,-,TRBV5-5,CASSFPTGGPSNEQFF
TRBJ2-3,-,-,TRBV27,CASSLARTTDTQYF
TRBJ2-2,-,-,TRBV5-1,CASTPDSLDTGELFF
TRBJ2-1,once,TRBD1,TRBV5-4,CASSSWDRRNEQFF
TRBJ1-4,-,TRBD1,TRBV19,CASSITGGEEKLFF
TRBJ2-5,-,TRBD2,TRBV23-1,CASSLRGGGSFGSETQYF
TRBJ2-3,-,-,TRBV6-4,CASSPDRSTDTQYF
TRBJ1-6,few,TRBD1,TRBV3-1/TRBV3-2,CASSQVDRDSPLHF
TRBJ1-3,-,-,TRBV29-1,CSAEATGRSGNTIYF
TRBJ2-3,once,-,TRBV9,CASSAGEFDTQYF
TRBJ2-1,-,-,TRBV3-1/TRBV3-2,CASSSGPKGILLSNEQFF
TRBJ2-7,few,-,TRBV9,CASSPPQRESYEQYF
TRBJ2-1,-,TRBD1,TRBV19,CASSIRDRGGNEQFF
TRBJ2-1,-,-,TRBV25-1,CASRPFDSYNEQFF
TRBJ2-1,-,TRBD2,TRBV6-2/TRBV6-3,CASSYSGLAGNNEQFF
TRBJ2-5,-,-,TRBV11-3,CASSSRISGEETQYF
TRBJ2-5,-,-,TRBV4-2,CASSQERLVQETQYF
TRBJ1-2,-,TRBD1,TRBV11-1,CASRGTGGAYGYTF
TRBJ2-3,once,-,TRBV18,CASSPQKATDTQYF